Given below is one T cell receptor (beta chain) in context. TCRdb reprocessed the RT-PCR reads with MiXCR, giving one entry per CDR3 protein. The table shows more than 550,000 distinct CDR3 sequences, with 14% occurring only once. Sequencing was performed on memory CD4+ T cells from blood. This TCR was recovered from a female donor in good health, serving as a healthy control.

The CDR3 reads CSVRSDLGGGEVFF. CDR3 sequence (DNA): TGCAGCGTTCGATCAGACCTAGGAGGGGGTGAGGTTTTCTTT. This sequence joins TRBV29-1 and TRBJ1-1; D might be TRBD1 (6 bases). Trimming took 5 bases from V and 13 from J, leaving 26 bases between them. This CDR3 is 14 amino acids long. Germline CDR1 and CDR2: SQVTM and ANQGSEA.